This T cell receptor beta chain appears in the sequencing data of a study of vaccination and CD4 T cells after COVID-19. Documented treatment: roughly nine-day PBMC culture with coronavirus spike peptide pools or control peptides (ViraFEST assay). Expanded clonotypes were found by TCR sequencing after peptide-pool stimulation (ViraFEST). Study results and caveats: The median count of SARS-CoV-2-reactive clonotypes rose from around 21 to 38, not significantly. A median of around 90% of reactive clones, in convalescent patients, became evident only post-vaccination.

This clonotype was observed a handful of times. Its antigen is unidentified. With the Oncomine TCR Beta short-read assay, DNA from cultured CD4+ T cells was sequenced. Extraction of genomic DNA was performed on cultured CD4+ T cells. TCRdb reprocessed the PCR reads via MiXCR and lists one record per CDR3 protein. Of over 15,000 distinct CDR3 sequences in the sample, approximately 51% were seen once. This clonotype was obtained from a human donor who had recovered from COVID-19. Here the sequenced sample was CD4+ T cells from blood, cultured in vitro, taken before SARS-CoV-2 vaccination.

This chain's CDR3 is CASSQGSAGGETQYF. The DNA for the CDR3 is TGTGCCAGCAGCCAAGGTTCAGCGGGAGGGGAGACCCAGTACTTC. The chain links TRBV14 to TRBJ2-5; TRBD2 aligns across 10 bases. The germline V gene has CDR1 SGHDN and CDR2 FVKESK. This CDR3 has 15 residues. The J segment lost 5 bases and the V segment lost 1 base, leaving 4 bases of the junction unmatched.